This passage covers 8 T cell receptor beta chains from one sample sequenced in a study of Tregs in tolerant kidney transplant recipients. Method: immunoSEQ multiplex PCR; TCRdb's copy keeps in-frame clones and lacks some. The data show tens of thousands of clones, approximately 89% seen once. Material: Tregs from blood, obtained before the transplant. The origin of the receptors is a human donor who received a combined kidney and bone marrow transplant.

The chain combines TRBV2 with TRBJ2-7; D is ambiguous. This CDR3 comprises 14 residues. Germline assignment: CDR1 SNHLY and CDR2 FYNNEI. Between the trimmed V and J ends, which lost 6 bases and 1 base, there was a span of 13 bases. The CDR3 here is CASRTGRSSYEQYF. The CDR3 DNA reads TGTGCCAGCAGGACTGGACGGAGTTCCTACGAGCAGTACTTC.

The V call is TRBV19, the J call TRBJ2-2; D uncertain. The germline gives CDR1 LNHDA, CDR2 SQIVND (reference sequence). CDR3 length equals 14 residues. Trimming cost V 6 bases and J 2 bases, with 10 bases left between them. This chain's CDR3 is CASRLDGNTGELFF. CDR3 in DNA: TGTGCCAGTAGATTGGACGGAAACACCGGGGAGCTGTTTTTT.

The chain's CDR3 is CASSLAFGASGANVLTF. The CDR3 region has the DNA TGTGCCAGCAGCTTAGCGTTTGGGGCTTCTGGGGCCAACGTCCTGACTTTC. The V gene is TRBV7-2, the J gene TRBJ2-6, with D perhaps TRBD1 (5 bases). The CDR3 has 17 amino acids. CDR1 and CDR2 (germline): SGHTA, FQGNSA. The V gene lost 0 bases and the J gene lost 1 base, with 10 bases spanning the gap.

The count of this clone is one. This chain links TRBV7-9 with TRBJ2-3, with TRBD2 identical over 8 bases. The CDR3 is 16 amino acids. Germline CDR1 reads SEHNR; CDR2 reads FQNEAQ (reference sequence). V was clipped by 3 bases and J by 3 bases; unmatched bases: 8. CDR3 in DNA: TGTGCCAGCAGCTTTCAGGGCGGCGGGAGGACAGATACGCAGTATTTT. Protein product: CASSFQGGGRTDTQYF.

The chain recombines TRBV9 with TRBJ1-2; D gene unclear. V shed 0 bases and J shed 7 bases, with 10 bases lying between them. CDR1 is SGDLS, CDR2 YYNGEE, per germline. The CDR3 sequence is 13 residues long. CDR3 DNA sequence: TGTGCCAGCAGCGTAGGAGCAGTTGCTGGCTACACCTTC. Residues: CASSVGAVAGYTF.

The CDR3 protein is CASSLRGEDTQYF. CDR3 bases: TGTGCCAGCAGCTTGCGGGGGGAGGACACGCAGTATTTT. The chain is built from TRBV5-4 and TRBJ2-3; 7 bases match TRBD2. Germline-derived CDR1 and CDR2 are SGHNT and YYREEE (reference sequence). Trimming took 1 base from V and 9 from J; bases not matched to a gene: 5. CDR3 length equals 13 residues.

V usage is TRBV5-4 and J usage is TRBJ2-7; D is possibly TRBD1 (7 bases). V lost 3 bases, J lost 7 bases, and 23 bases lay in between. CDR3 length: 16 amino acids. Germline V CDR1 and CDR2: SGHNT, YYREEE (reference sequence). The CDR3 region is CASSSGRDRSYGEQYF. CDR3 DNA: TGTGCCAGCAGCTCTGGGCGGGACAGATCCTACGGGGAGCAGTACTTC.

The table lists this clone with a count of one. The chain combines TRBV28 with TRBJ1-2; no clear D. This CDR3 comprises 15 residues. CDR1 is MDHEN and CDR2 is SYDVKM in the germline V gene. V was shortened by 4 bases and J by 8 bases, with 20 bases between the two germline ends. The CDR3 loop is CASSSQSTPLGGYTF. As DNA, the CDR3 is TGTGCCAGCAGTTCGCAATCGACACCCCTGGGCGGCTACACCTTC.